This TCR beta chain was sequenced during a study of prognosis after radiotherapy for stage I lung cancer. Overall study results and limits: Patients with metastases reportedly showed TRBV and TRBJ gene usage that differed from patients without metastases. A determination of whether the expanded TCR clones were tumor-specific was not made.

It was by two-round multiplex PCR that TCR beta CDR3 was amplified from genomic DNA. Used in first-round PCR were primers specific to each TRBV and TRBJ gene. TCRdb reanalysed the multiplex PCR reads using MiXCR and keeps one entry per CDR3 protein. The sample has approximately 30,000 distinct CDR3 sequences; approximately 30% are singletons. In its sample, this clonotype was seen many times. The antigen is not known. Two time points each involved a draw of approximately 5.8 milliliters of peripheral blood. Specimen: PBMCs, collected before or after stereotactic body radiation therapy (not recorded which). The clonotype comes from a donor aged 50 or older with non-small cell lung cancer.

The CDR3 coding sequence is TGTGCCAGCAGCCAAGAATACGGGACAGCTCTCTACAATGAGCAGTTCTTC. Translated, it gives CASSQEYGTALYNEQFF. The genes are TRBV4-2 and TRBJ2-1, with 7 positions matching TRBD1. The J segment lost 3 bases and the V segment lost 0 bases, leaving 8 bases of the junction unmatched. Per germline, CDR1 LGHNA and CDR2 YNFKEQ. CDR3 size: 17 residues.